The rows below give T cell receptor beta chains drawn from one sample of a study of cytomegalovirus exposure and HLA in healthy donors. Libraries were prepared by immunoSEQ multiplex PCR; TCRdb keeps only in-frame clonotypes and omits some of them. Of 200,000 or so clones listed, about 83% are singletons. The sequencing sample was made of PBMCs. The receptors shown here come from a human donor in good health. Both conserved end residues are part of each CDR3. Each record gives: clone size, V gene, D gene, J gene, CDR3 protein, CDR3 DNA. A D gene is named only where the DNA matches it firmly. The size entry is marked missing in some rows and otherwise reads once, few, many or a size class.

NA	TRBV5-1	TRBD2	TRBJ2-3	CASSSLGGRADTQYF	TGCGCCAGCAGCTCCTTAGGCGGGAGGGCTGATACGCAGTATTTT
NA	TRBV5-3	NA	TRBJ2-1	CARIFGEQFF	TGTGCCAGAATTTTCGGTGAGCAGTTCTTC
once	TRBV13	TRBD1	TRBJ2-3	CASSSSHPGQGDTQYF	TGTGCCAGCAGCTCCTCCCACCCGGGACAGGGGGATACGCAGTATTTT
NA	TRBV7-3	NA	TRBJ2-2	CASRRTGRDTGELFF	TGTGCCAGCAGACGGACAGGGAGGGACACCGGGGAGCTGTTTTTT
NA	TRBV5-1	TRBD2	TRBJ2-5	CASRNGLAAGGETQYF	TGCGCCAGCAGGAATGGACTAGCGGCGGGAGGGGAGACCCAGTACTTC
few	TRBV4-1	NA	TRBJ2-3	CASSQGGSSASTDTQYF	TGCGCCAGCAGCCAAGGAGGGAGCTCAGCTAGCACAGATACGCAGTATTTT
NA	TRBV19	NA	TRBJ2-1	CASTYGGRGGGNEQFF	TGTGCCAGTACCTATGGGGGCAGGGGAGGGGGCAATGAGCAGTTCTTC
NA	TRBV2	TRBD2	TRBJ2-3	CASSGAGGRVDTQYF	TGTGCCAGCAGTGGAGCGGGAGGGCGGGTAGATACGCAGTATTTT
NA	TRBV18	TRBD2	TRBJ2-5	CASSPPNGGTSGSQETQYF	TGTGCCAGCTCACCACCTAATGGGGGGACTAGCGGGAGCCAAGAGACCCAGTACTTC
NA	TRBV13	TRBD1	TRBJ1-1	CASSFLPGTDNTEAFF	TGTGCCAGCAGCTTCCTGCCCGGGACAGATAACACTGAAGCTTTCTTT
NA	TRBV5-1	NA	TRBJ2-5	CASSREPGGETQYF	TGCGCCAGCAGTCGTGAACCTGGCGGGGAGACCCAGTACTTC
NA	TRBV10-3	NA	TRBJ2-6	CAISEFRQLSGANVLTF	TGTGCCATCAGTGAGTTTAGACAGCTCTCTGGGGCCAACGTCCTGACTTTC
NA	TRBV7-9	NA	TRBJ2-7	CASSFTAGLTYEQYF	TGTGCCAGCAGCTTTACCGCAGGCCTTACCTACGAGCAGTACTTC
NA	TRBV7-2	NA	TRBJ1-2	CASSPPRPVQGSYGYTF	TGTGCCAGCAGCCCCCCACGGCCCGTACAGGGCTCCTATGGCTACACCTTC
NA	TRBV20-1	NA	TRBJ1-2	CSAQTNYGYTF	TGCAGTGCCCAAACTAACTATGGCTACACCTTC
NA	TRBV6-4	TRBD1	TRBJ1-2	CASSDSIGQGNGYTF	TGTGCCAGCAGTGACTCGATAGGACAGGGGAATGGCTACACCTTC